This T cell receptor beta chain came from a study of blood T cell repertoires in COVID-19. The CDR3 has 15 amino acids. Germline values: CDR1 SQVTM, CDR2 ANQGSEA. The germline V and J ends were trimmed by 0 bases and 1 base, with 12 bases remaining between them. Data came from immunoSEQ multiplex PCR; TCRdb stores just in-frame clones and leaves some out. Here the sample spans 97,000 or so clones, roughly 90% being singletons. Material for sequencing was peripheral blood. This TCR derives from a woman between 45 and 60 years old with COVID-19, enrolled during active disease. The chain is built from TRBV29-1 and TRBJ1-2; D call uncertain. The CDR3 sequence is CSVEDRGRSNYGYTF. The CDR3 DNA follows: TGCAGCGTTGAAGATCGAGGGCGAAGTAACTATGGCTACACCTTC.